Only a few counts were recorded for the clone carrying this TCR beta chain. Antigen unknown. The germline V and J ends were trimmed by 0 bases and 4 bases, with 16 bases remaining between them. There are 15 residues in the CDR3. Germline CDR1 and CDR2: DFQATT and SNEGSKA (reference sequence). The sample belongs to a study of response to subunit inactivated influenza vaccine. TCRdb processed the RT-PCR reads anew with MiXCR; each CDR3 protein has one entry. The sample carries 500,000 to 600,000 distinct CDR3 sequences, about 11% recorded once. Study-wide results and limits: A suggestion made by the authors is that each seasonal influenza vaccination recruits few new T cells.

The V and J genes are TRBV20-1 and TRBJ2-7; perhaps TRBD2 as D (5 bases). Here the sequenced sample was PBMCs from blood, taken on the day of vaccination. This sequence originates from a man aged 45-65 years who received an inactivated influenza vaccine. As DNA, the CDR3 is TGCAGTGCTAGAGATCCTGTGGGAGTTCCATACGAGCAGTACTTC. This gives the protein CSARDPVGVPYEQYF.